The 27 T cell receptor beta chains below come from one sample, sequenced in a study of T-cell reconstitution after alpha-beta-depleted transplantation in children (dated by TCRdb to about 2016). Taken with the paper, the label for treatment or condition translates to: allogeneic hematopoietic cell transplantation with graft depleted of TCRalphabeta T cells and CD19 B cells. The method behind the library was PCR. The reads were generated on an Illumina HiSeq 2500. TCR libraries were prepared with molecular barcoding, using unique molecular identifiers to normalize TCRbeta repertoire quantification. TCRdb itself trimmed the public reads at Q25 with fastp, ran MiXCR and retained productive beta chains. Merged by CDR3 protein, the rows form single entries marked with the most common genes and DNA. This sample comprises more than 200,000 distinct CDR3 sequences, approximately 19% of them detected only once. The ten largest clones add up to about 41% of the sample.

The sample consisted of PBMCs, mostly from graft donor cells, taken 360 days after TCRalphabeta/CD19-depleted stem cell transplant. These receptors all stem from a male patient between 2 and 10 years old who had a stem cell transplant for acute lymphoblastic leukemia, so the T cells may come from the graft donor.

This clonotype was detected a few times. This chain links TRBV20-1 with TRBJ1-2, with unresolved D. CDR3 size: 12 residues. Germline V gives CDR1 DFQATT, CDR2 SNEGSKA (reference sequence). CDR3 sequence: CTPTRDNYGYTF. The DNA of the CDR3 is TGCACCCCTACGCGGGATAACTATGGCTACACCTTC.

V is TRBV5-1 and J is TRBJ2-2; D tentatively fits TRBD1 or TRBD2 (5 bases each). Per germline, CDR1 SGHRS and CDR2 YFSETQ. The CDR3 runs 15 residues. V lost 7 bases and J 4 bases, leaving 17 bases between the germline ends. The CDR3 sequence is CASCLWDPSTGELFF. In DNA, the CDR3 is TGCGCCAGCTGCCTCTGGGACCCCTCCACCGGGGAGCTGTTTTTT.

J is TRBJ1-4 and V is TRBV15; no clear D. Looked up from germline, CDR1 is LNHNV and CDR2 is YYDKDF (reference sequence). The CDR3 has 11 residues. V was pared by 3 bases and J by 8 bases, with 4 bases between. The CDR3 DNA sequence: TGTGCCACCAGCAGGGGCGAAAAACTGTTTTTT. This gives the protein CATSRGEKLFF. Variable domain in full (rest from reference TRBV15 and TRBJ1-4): DAMVIQNPRYQVTQFGKPVTLSCSQTLNHNVMYWYQQKSSQAPKLLFHYYDKDFNNEADTPDNFQSRRPNTSFCFLDIRSPGLGDTAMYLCATSRGEKLFFGSGTQLSVL.

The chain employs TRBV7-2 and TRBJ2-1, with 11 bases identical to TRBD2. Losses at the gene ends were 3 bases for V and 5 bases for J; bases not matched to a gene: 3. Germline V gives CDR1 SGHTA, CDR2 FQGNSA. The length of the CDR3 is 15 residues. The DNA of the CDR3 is TGTGCCAGCAGCTTTACTAGCGGGAGTAACAATGAGCAGTTCTTC. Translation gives CASSFTSGSNNEQFF.

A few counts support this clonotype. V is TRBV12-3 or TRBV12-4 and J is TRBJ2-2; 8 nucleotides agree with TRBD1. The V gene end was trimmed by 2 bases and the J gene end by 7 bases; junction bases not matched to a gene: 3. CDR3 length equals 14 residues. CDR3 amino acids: CASSLQGAYGELFF. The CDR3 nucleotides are TGTGCCAGCAGTTTACAGGGGGCGTACGGGGAGCTGTTTTTT.

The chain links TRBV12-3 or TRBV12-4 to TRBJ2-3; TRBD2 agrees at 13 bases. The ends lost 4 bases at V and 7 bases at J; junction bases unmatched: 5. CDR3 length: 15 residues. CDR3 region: CASSSGLAGTNTQYF. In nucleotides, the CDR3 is TGTGCCAGCAGTTCGGGACTAGCGGGGACGAATACGCAGTATTTT.

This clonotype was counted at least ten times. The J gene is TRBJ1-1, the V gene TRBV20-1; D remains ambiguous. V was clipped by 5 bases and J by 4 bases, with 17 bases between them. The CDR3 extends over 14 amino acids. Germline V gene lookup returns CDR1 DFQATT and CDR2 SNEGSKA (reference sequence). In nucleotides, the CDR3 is TGCAGTGCTGTACATCACCCGGAGGGCACTGAAGCTTTCTTT. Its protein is CSAVHHPEGTEAFF.

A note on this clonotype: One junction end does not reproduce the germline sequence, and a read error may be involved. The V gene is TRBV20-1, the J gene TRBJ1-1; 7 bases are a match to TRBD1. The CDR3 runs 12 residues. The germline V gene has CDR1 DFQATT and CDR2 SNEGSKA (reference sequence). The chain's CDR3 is CSARDRTGNPAF. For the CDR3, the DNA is TGCAGTGCTAGAGATCGGACAGGTAATCCGGCATTT.

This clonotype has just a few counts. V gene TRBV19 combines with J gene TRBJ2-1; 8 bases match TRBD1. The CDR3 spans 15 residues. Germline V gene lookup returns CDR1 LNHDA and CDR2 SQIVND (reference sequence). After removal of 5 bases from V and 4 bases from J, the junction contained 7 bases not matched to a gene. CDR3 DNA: TGTGCCAGTAGTGGGGCAGGGGGCCGTTACAATGAGCAGTTCTTC. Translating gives CASSGAGGRYNEQFF.

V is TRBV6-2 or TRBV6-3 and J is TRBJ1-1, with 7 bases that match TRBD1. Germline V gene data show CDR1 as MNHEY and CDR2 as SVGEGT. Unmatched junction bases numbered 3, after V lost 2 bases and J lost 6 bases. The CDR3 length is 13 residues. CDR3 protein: CASSYGQGAEAFF. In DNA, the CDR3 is TGTGCCAGCAGTTACGGGCAGGGGGCTGAAGCTTTCTTT.

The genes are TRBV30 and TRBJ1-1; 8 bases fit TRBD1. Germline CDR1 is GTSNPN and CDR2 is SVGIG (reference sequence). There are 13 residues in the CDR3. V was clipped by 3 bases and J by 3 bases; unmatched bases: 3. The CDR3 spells CAWSGQGDTEAFF. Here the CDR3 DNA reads TGTGCCTGGAGCGGACAGGGCGACACTGAAGCTTTCTTT.

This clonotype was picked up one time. The DNA for the CDR3 is TGTGCCAGCAGTCCACAAGGACAGTCGAGAGATACGCAGTATTTT. Its translation: CASSPQGQSRDTQYF. The V call is TRBV12-3 or TRBV12-4, the J call TRBJ2-3; D is possibly TRBD1 (6 bases). This CDR3 comprises 15 residues. Deletions cut 5 bases from V and 5 bases from J, with 17 bases between.

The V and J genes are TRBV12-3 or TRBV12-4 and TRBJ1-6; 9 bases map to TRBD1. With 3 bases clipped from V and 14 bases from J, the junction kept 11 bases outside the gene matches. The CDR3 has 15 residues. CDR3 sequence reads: CASSFPDRGAASLHF. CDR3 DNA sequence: TGTGCCAGCAGTTTCCCGGACAGGGGCGCCGCCTCCCTCCACTTT.

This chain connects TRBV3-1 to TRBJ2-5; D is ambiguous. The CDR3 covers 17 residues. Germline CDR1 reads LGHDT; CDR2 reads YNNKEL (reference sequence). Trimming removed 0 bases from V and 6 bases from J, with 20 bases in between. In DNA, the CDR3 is TGTGCCAGCAGCCAAGAAGGGCATACCGGCGTGTTGAAGACCCAGTACTTC. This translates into CASSQEGHTGVLKTQYF.

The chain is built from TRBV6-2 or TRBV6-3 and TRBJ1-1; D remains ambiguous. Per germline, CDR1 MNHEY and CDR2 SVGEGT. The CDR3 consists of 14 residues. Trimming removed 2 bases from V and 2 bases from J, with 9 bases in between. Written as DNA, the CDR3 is TGTGCCAGCAGTTACGGGCCACCCAACACTGAAGCTTTCTTT. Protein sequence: CASSYGPPNTEAFF.

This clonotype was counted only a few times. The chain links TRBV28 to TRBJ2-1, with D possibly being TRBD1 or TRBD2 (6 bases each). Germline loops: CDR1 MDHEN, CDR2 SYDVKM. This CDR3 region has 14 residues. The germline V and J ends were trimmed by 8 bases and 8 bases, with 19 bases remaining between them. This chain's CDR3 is CASRMRGTGDEQFF. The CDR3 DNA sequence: TGTGCCAGCCGAATGAGGGGGACGGGGGATGAGCAGTTCTTC.

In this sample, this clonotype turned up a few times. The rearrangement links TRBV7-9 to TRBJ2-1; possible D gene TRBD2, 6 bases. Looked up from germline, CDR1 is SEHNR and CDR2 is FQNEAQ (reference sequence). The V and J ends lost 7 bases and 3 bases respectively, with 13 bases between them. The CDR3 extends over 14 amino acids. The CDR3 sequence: CASNPDYIYNEQFF. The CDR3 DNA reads TGTGCCAGCAACCCGGACTACATCTACAATGAGCAGTTCTTC. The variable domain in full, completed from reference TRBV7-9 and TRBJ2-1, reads DTGVSQNPRHKITKRGQNVTFRCDPISEHNRLYWYRQTLGQGPEFLTYFQNEAQLEKSRLLSDRFSAERPKGSFSTLEIQRTEQGDSAMYLCASNPDYIYNEQFFGPGTRLTVL.

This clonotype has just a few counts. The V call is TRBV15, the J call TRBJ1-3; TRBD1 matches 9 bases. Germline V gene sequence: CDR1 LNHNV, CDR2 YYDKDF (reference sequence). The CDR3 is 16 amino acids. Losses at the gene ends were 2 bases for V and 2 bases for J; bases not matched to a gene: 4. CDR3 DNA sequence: TGTGCCACCAGCAGAAACAGGGGGCCGACTGGAAACACCATATATTTT. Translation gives CATSRNRGPTGNTIYF.

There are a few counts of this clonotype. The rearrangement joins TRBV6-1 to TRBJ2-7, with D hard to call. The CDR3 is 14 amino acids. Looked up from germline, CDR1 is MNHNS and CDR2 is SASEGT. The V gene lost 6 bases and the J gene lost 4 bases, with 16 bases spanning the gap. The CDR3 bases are TGTGCCAGCAGCCCCTTTAGGGAATCGTACGAGCAGTACTTC. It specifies CASSPFRESYEQYF.

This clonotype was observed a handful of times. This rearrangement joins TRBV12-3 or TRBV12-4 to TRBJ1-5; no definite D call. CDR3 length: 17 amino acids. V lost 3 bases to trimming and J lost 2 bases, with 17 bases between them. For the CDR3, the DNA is TGTGCCAGCAGTTTTCGAGGGCCGGGAGGTCGCAATCAGCCCCAGCATTTT. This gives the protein CASSFRGPGGRNQPQHF.

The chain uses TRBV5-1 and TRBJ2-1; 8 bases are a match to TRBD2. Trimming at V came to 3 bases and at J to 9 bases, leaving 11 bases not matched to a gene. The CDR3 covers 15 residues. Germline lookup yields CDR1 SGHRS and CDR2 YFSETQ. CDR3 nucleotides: TGCGCCAGCAGCTCCCGCGGGACTAGTGACGTTGAGCAGTTCTTC. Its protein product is CASSSRGTSDVEQFF.

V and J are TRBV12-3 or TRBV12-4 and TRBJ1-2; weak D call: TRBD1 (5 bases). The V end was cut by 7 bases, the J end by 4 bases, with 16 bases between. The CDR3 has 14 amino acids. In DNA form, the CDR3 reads TGTGCCAGCACCTATAGGGCGGGGCTCTATGGCTACACCTTC. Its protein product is CASTYRAGLYGYTF.

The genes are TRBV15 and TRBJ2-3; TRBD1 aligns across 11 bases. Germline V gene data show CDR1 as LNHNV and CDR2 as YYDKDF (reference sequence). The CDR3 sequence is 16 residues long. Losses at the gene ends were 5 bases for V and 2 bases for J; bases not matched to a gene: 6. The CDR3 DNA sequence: TGTGCCACCAGCGGCCCGGGACAGGGGGACACAGATACGCAGTATTTT. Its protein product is CATSGPGQGDTDTQYF. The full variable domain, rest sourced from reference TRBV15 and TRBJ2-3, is DAMVIQNPRYQVTQFGKPVTLSCSQTLNHNVMYWYQQKSSQAPKLLFHYYDKDFNNEADTPDNFQSRRPNTSFCFLDIRSPGLGDTAMYLCATSGPGQGDTDTQYFGPGTRLTVL.

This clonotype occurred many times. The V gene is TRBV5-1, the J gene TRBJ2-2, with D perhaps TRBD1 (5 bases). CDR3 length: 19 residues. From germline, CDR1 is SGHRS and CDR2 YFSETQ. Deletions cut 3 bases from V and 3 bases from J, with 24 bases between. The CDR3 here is CASSWTPQGASADTGELFF. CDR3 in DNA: TGCGCCAGCAGCTGGACCCCTCAAGGGGCCTCAGCAGACACCGGGGAGCTGTTTTTT.

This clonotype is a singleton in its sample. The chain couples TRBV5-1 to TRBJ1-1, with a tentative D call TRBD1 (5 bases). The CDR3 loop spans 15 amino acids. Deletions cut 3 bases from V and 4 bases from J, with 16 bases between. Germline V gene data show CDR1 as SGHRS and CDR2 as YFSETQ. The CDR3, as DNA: TGCGCCAGCAGCTCTCTGGGGGGAAAGGGCACTGAAGCTTTCTTT. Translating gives CASSSLGGKGTEAFF.

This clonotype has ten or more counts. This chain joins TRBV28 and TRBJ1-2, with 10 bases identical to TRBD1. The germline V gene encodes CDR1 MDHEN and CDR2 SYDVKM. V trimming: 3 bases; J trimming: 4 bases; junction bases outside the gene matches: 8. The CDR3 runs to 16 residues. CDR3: CASSFFDRGQVYGYTF. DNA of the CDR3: TGTGCCAGCAGTTTCTTCGACAGGGGGCAGGTCTATGGCTACACCTTC.

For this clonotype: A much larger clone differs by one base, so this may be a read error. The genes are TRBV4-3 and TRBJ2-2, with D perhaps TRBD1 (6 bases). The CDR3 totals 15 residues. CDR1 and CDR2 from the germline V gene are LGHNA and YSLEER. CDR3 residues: CASSPYGTPTEELFF. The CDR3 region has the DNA TGCGCCAGCAGCCCCTACGGGACACCTACCGAGGAGCTGTTTTTT.